Shown below are 15 T cell receptor beta chains from a single sample sequenced in a study of blood T cells in healthy people across ages. PCR was performed a second time for roughly 7 to 12 cycles using a sample-barcoded 5' primer and a J-beta primer mix. TCRdb reanalysed the 5' RACE reads using MiXCR and keeps one entry per CDR3 protein. The table lists over a million distinct CDR3 sequences, under 55% of them singletons. The source material was blood. The receptors derive from a woman aged 18-35 years in good health.

The genes are TRBV25-1 and TRBJ2-1, with 8 bases lining up with TRBD2. CDR3 length equals 15 residues. Germline loops: CDR1 MGHDK, CDR2 SYGVNS. With V trimmed by 6 bases and J by 0 bases, 4 bases remained unmatched. In nucleotides, the CDR3 is TGTGCCAGCAGCGAGCGGGGGCGCTCCTACAATGAGCAGTTCTTC. Translating it yields CASSERGRSYNEQFF.

The rearrangement joins TRBV12-3 or TRBV12-4 to TRBJ2-1; 11 nucleotides match TRBD2. Trimming at V came to 5 bases and at J to 15 bases, leaving 9 bases not matched to a gene. The CDR3 sequence is 13 residues long. For the CDR3, the DNA is TGTGCCAGCAGTCCGTATAGCGGGGGGGTTCTGTTCTTC. Translating gives CASSPYSGGVLFF.

CDR3 loop: CSGGRAEVEQFF. CDR3 bases: TGCAGTGGCGGGAGGGCCGAGGTTGAGCAGTTCTTC. The J gene is TRBJ2-1, the V gene TRBV20-1; 9 nucleotides match TRBD2. The junction had 7 bases not matched to a gene; V was cut back by 7 bases and J by 9 bases. CDR1 DFQATT and CDR2 SNEGSKA come from the germline V gene (reference sequence). The CDR3 consists of 12 residues.

The chain is built from TRBV9 and TRBJ2-5, with 11 positions matching TRBD1. Losses at the gene ends were 3 bases for V and 1 base for J; bases not matched to a gene: 11. This CDR3 spans 18 amino acids. Germline V lookup: CDR1 SGDLS, CDR2 YYNGEE. In nucleotides, the CDR3 is TGTGCCAGCAGCGCTGGACAGGGGGCGCGTCCTATCCAAGAGACCCAGTACTTC. Encoded protein: CASSAGQGARPIQETQYF.

This clonotype was seen only a few times. The rearrangement links TRBV2 to TRBJ1-6; 7 nucleotides align to TRBD1. This CDR3 is 15 amino acids long. J gave up 5 bases and V 7 bases, and 8 bases lay outside the gene matches. Germline CDR1 SNHLY, CDR2 FYNNEI. DNA of the CDR3: TGTGCCAGCAAGGGGCAGGGGGTAAATAATTCACCCCTCCACTTT. Translation gives CASKGQGVNNSPLHF.

This clonotype was counted a few times. The DNA is omitted, as the CDR3 cannot be located on it reliably, and the CDR3 follows TCRdb's listing. V gene TRBV6-1 combines with J gene TRBJ1-2. 14 amino acids form the CDR3, both terminal residues included. Germline V gene data show CDR1 as MNHNS and CDR2 as SASEGT. The CDR3 here is CASSTSVVTYGYTF.

The rearrangement joins TRBV11-2 to TRBJ2-1, with 8 bases matching TRBD2. The CDR3 is 15 residues long. CDR1 is SGHAT, CDR2 FQNNGV, per germline. After removal of 3 bases from V and 7 bases from J, the junction contained 8 bases not matched to a gene. The CDR3 bases are TGTGCCAGCAGCTTGAGGACTAGCTTGGGTAATGAGCAGTTCTTC. Protein sequence: CASSLRTSLGNEQFF. The full variable domain, in which reference TRBV11-2 and TRBJ2-1 provide the parts outside the CDR3, is EAGVAQSPRYKIIEKRQSVAFWCNPISGHATLYWYQQILGQGPKLLIQFQNNGVVDDSQLPKDRFSAERLKGVDSTLKIQPAKLEDSAVYLCASSLRTSLGNEQFFGPGTRLTVL.

The sample holds a few counts of this clonotype. This CDR3 reads CASSDRDRNEQYF. The DNA of the CDR3 is TGTGCCAGCAGCGACCGGGACAGGAATGAGCAGTACTTC. This chain connects TRBV11-2 to TRBJ2-5; the match to TRBD1 covers 8 bases. Germline loops: CDR1 SGHAT, CDR2 FQNNGV. The CDR3 is 13 amino acids. With 5 bases clipped from V and 11 bases from J, the junction kept 10 bases outside the gene matches.

The chain links TRBV18 to TRBJ1-2; maybe TRBD1 (5 bases). The V end lost 4 bases, the J end lost 8 bases, and 14 bases lay between the germline ends. The CDR3 spans 13 residues. Germline V CDR1 and CDR2: KGHSH, LQKENI. CDR3: CASSQGTAGGYTF. CDR3 bases: TGTGCCAGCTCACAGGGGACTGCCGGCGGCTACACCTTC.

Only a few counts were recorded for this clonotype. The J gene is TRBJ2-3, the V gene TRBV7-9, with 7 bases aligning to TRBD2. Germline V gene sequence: CDR1 SEHNR, CDR2 FQNEAQ (reference sequence). V was pared by 1 base and J by 8 bases, with 12 bases of the junction left unmatched. This CDR3 region has 16 residues. CDR3 DNA sequence: TGTGCCAGCAGCTTAGAACCCGGACTAGTTTCGGGTACGCAGTATTTT. This translates into CASSLEPGLVSGTQYF.

The chain is built from TRBV4-1 and TRBJ2-3; a possible D gene is TRBD2 (5 bases). The CDR3 contains 14 residues. Germline-derived CDR1 and CDR2 are MGHRA and YSYEKL. The CDR3: CSSQEPSRTDTQYF. For the CDR3, the DNA is TGCAGCAGCCAAGAACCTAGCAGAACAGATACGCAGTATTTT.

The genes are TRBV5-8 and TRBJ1-4; possible D gene TRBD1, 5 bases. CDR1 and CDR2 (germline): SGHTS, YDEGEE. The CDR3 runs 17 residues. V was trimmed by 4 bases and J by 4 bases, leaving 20 bases between them. In DNA form, the CDR3 reads TGTGCCAGCAGCGTGTCAGGGACGGCACAATATAATGAAAAACTGTTTTTT. It yields the protein CASSVSGTAQYNEKLFF. Together with reference TRBV5-8 and TRBJ1-4, the CDR3 gives the full variable domain: EAGVTQSPTHLIKTRGQQATLRCSPISGHTSVYWYQQALGLGLQFLLWYDEGEERNRGNFPPRFSGRQFPNYSSELNVNALELEDSALYLCASSVSGTAQYNEKLFFGSGTQLSVL.

The J gene is TRBJ2-3, the V gene TRBV4-3; the D call may be TRBD1 or TRBD2 (7 bases each). The CDR3 length is 16 residues. CDR1 is LGHNA, CDR2 YSLEER, per germline. V lost 3 bases, J lost 6 bases, and 19 bases lay in between. The CDR3 region has the DNA TGCGCCAGCAGCCATAACAGGGGTAGGCGGGGGGATACGCAGTATTTT. Its translation: CASSHNRGRRGDTQYF.

This clonotype appeared a few times. The V and J genes are TRBV3-1 and TRBJ2-1; 8 nucleotides agree with TRBD2. CDR1 and CDR2 (germline): LGHDT, YNNKEL (reference sequence). Trimming cost V 0 bases and J 8 bases; bases outside gene matches: 12. CDR3 length equals 17 residues. The DNA of the CDR3 is TGTGCCAGCAGCCAAGATATGGCGGGGGGAATGAGCGATGAGCAGTTCTTC. Its protein product is CASSQDMAGGMSDEQFF.

This clonotype has at least ten counts. The rearrangement links TRBV4-2 to TRBJ2-3; TRBD2 matches at 15 bases. The germline V gene has CDR1 LGHNA and CDR2 YNFKEQ. Unmatched junction bases numbered 3, after V lost 1 base and J lost 4 bases. The CDR3 sequence is 17 residues long. The CDR3 reads CASSQAGLAGGPDTQYF. The CDR3 bases are TGTGCCAGCAGCCAAGCCGGACTAGCGGGAGGGCCAGATACGCAGTATTTT.